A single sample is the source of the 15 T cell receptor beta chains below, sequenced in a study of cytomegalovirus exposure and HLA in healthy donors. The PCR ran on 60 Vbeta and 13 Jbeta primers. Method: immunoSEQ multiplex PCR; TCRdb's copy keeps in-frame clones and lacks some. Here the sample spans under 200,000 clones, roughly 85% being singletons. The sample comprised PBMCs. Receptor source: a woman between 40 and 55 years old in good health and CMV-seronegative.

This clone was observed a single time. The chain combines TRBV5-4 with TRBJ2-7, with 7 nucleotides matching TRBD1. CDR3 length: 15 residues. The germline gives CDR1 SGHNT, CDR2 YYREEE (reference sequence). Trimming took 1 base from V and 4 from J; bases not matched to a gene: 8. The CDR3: CASSLSQGVAYEQYF. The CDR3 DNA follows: TGTGCCAGCAGCTTGTCGCAGGGGGTAGCGTACGAGCAGTACTTC.

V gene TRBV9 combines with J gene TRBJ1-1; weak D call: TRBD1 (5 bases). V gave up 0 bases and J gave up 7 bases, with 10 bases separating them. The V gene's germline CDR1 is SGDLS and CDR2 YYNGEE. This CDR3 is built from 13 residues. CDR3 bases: TGTGCCAGCAGCGTAGTGACAGCGGGTGAAGCTTTCTTT. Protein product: CASSVVTAGEAFF.

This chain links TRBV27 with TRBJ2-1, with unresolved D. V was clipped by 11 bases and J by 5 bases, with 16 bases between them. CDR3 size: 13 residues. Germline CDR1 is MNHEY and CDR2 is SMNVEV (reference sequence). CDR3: CASLGLADNEQFF. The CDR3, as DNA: TGTGCCTCCCTGGGTTTAGCCGACAATGAGCAGTTCTTC.

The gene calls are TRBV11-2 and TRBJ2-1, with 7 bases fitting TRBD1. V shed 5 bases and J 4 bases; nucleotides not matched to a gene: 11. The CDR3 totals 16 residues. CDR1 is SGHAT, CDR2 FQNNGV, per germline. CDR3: CASSPVHGTAYNEQFF. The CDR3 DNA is TGTGCCAGCAGCCCGGTTCATGGGACAGCTTACAATGAGCAGTTCTTC.

The CDR3 is CASSLDGVSTDTQYF. The CDR3 bases are TGTGCCAGCAGCTTAGATGGAGTTAGCACAGATACGCAGTATTTT. The chain uses TRBV7-9 and TRBJ2-3; D remains unclear. Germline CDR1 reads SEHNR; CDR2 reads FQNEAQ (reference sequence). The CDR3 is made up of 15 amino acids. V was cut by 1 base and J by 0 bases, with 8 bases left in between.

The CDR3 region is CASSPGGPNYGYTF. The CDR3 DNA reads TGTGCCAGCAGTCCAGGGGGGCCTAACTATGGCTACACCTTC. The chain uses TRBV28 and TRBJ1-2, with 7 bases lining up with TRBD1. Germline trimming cut 5 bases from V and 0 bases from J; bases unmatched to any gene: 3. Germline CDR1 and CDR2: MDHEN and SYDVKM. The CDR3 runs 14 residues.

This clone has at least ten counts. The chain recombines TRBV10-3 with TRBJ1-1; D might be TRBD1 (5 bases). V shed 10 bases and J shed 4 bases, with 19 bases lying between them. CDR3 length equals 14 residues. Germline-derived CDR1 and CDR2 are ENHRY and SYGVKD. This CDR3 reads CATAGTSRGTEAFF. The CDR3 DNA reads TGTGCCACGGCAGGCACCTCAAGGGGCACTGAAGCTTTCTTT.

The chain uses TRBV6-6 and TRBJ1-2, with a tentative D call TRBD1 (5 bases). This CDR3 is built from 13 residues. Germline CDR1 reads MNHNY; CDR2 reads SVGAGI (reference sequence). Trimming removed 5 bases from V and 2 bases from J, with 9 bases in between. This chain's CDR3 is CASSGQGNYGYTF. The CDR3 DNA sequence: TGTGCCAGCAGTGGCCAGGGAAACTATGGCTACACCTTC.

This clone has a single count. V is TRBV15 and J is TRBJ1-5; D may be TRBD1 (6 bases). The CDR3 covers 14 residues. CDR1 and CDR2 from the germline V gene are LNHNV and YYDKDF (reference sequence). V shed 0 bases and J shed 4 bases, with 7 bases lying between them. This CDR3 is CATSRDQGNQPQHF. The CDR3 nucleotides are TGTGCCACCAGCAGAGATCAGGGGAATCAGCCCCAGCATTTT.

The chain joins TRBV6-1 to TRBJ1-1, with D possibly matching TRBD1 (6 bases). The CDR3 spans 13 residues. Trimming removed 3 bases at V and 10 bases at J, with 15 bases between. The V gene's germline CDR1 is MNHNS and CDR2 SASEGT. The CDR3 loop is CASSDQTGLGAFF. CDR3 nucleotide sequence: TGTGCCAGCAGTGATCAGACAGGTCTTGGAGCTTTCTTT.

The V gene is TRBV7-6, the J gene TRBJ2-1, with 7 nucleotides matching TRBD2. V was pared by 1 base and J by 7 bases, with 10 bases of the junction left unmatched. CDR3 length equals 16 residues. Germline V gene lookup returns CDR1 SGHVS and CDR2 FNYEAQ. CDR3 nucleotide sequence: TGTGCCAGCAGCTTAGGGGGGACGGGGGGTAAGAATGAGCAGTTCTTC. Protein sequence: CASSLGGTGGKNEQFF. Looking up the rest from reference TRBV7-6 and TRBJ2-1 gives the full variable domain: GAGVSQSPRYKVTKRGQDVALRCDPISGHVSLYWYRQALGQGPEFLTYFNYEAQQDKSGLPNDRFSAERPEGSISTLTIQRTEQRDSAMYRCASSLGGTGGKNEQFFGPGTRLTVL.

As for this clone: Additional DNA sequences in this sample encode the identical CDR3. CDR3 loop: CASSVGGGNTIYF. The CDR3, as DNA: TGTGCCAGCAGCGTAGGCGGCGGAAACACCATATATTTT. J is TRBJ1-3 and V is TRBV9; unclear D gene. Looked up from germline, CDR1 is SGDLS and CDR2 is YYNGEE. Trimming took 0 bases from V and 4 from J, leaving 5 bases between them. The CDR3 consists of 13 residues. The full variable domain, completed using reference TRBV9 and TRBJ1-3, is DSGVTQTPKHLITATGQRVTLRCSPRSGDLSVYWYQQSLDQGLQFLIQYYNGEERAKGNILERFSAQQFPDLHSELNLSSLELGDSALYFCASSVGGGNTIYFGEGSWLTVV.

CDR3 protein: CASSLIGGTDYGYTF. CDR3 in DNA: TGTGCCAGCAGCCTGATCGGGGGTACAGACTATGGCTACACCTTC. V gene TRBV5-6 combines with J gene TRBJ1-2; D is possibly TRBD1 (5 bases). V shed 4 bases and J shed 3 bases, with 16 bases lying between them. This CDR3 spans 15 amino acids. CDR1 is SGHDT, CDR2 YYEEEE, per germline.

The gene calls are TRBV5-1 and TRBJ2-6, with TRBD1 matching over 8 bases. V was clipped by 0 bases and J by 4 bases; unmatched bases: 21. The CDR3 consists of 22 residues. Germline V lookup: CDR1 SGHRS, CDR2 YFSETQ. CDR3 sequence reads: CASSLDTTGPGGGLPGANVLTF. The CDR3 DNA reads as TGCGCCAGCAGCTTGGACACCACCGGCCCAGGGGGCGGACTACCCGGGGCCAACGTCCTGACTTTC. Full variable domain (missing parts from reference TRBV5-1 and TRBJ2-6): KAGVTQTPRYLIKTRGQQVTLSCSPISGHRSVSWYQQTPGQGLQFLFEYFSETQRNKGNFPGRFSGRQFSNSRSEMNVSTLELGDSALYLCASSLDTTGPGGGLPGANVLTFGAGSRLTVL.

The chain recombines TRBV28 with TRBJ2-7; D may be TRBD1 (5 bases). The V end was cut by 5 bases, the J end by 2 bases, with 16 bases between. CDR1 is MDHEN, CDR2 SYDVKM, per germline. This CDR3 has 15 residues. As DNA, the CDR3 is TGTGCCAGCAGTCGTTCGGACATAAGCACCTACGAGCAGTACTTC. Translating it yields CASSRSDISTYEQYF.